The next 2 T cell receptor beta chains were all read from a single sample in a study of graft-versus-host responses after intestinal transplantation. Produced via immunoSEQ multiplex PCR; TCRdb's table is partial and in-frame only. Of around 77,000 clones listed, 90% to 95% are singletons. Their cognate antigens are unknown. Sequenced material: unstimulated CD8+ T cells sorted from spleen or lymph node cells, taken before intestinal transplant. The receptors were sampled from a human donor who received an intestinal transplant.

This clone came up once. This rearrangement joins TRBV29-1 to TRBJ2-3, with 10 bases lining up with TRBD2. Looked up from germline, CDR1 is SQVTM and CDR2 is ANQGSEA. This CDR3 comprises 15 residues. The trim removed 4 bases at V and 2 bases at J, leaving 6 bases unmatched. CDR3 sequence: CSVGGTSEYTDTQYF. CDR3 DNA sequence: TGCAGCGTTGGAGGGACTAGCGAGTACACAGATACGCAGTATTTT.

The chain employs TRBV6-9 and TRBJ2-7; D unclear. The V and J ends lost 4 bases and 4 bases respectively, with 5 bases between them. This CDR3 has 11 residues. Germline CDR1 and CDR2: MNHGY and SVAAGI. In nucleotides, the CDR3 is TGTGCCAGCAGTTCTGAGTACGAGCAGTACTTC. This translates into CASSSEYEQYF.